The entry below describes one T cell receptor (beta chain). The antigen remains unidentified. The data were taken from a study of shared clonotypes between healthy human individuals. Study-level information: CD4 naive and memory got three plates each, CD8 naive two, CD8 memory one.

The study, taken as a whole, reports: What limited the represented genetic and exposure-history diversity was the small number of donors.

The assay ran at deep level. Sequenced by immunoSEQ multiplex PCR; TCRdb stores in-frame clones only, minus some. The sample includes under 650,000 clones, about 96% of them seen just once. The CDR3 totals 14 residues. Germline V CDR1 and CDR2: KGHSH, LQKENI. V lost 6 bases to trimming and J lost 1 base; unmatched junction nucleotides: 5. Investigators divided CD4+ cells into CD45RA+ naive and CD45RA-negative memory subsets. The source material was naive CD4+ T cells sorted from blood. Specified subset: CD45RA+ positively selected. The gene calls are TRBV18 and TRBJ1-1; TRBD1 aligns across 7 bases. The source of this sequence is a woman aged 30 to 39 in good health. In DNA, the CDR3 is TGTGCCAGCTCCAGGGACAGTACGAACACTGAAGCTTTCTTT. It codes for CASSRDSTNTEAFF.